Listed below are T cell receptor beta chains from one sample, sequenced in a study of blood T cell repertoires in COVID-19. Sequencing used immunoSEQ multiplex PCR; TCRdb keeps in-frame clones, though not all of them. The data hold a few hundred thousand clones, with roughly four fifths observed a single time. Input material: peripheral blood. Every receptor here comes from an elderly man with acute or convalescent COVID-19. Each CDR3 is given with its conserved first and last residue. Fields, in order: V gene, clone size, J gene, D gene, CDR3 protein, CDR3 DNA. D genes are given only for firm matches. Part of the rows lack a size; the others show once, few, many or a class for expanded clones.

>TRBV5-1|NA|TRBJ1-1|TRBD1
CASSPERTGGGFF
TGCGCCAGCAGCCCCGAGCGGACAGGAGGAGGTTTCTTT
>TRBV12-5|few|TRBJ1-5|TRBD1
CASGLRTGGLISYSNQPQHF
TGTGCTAGTGGTCTACGGACAGGGGGCCTCATATCCTATAGCAATCAGCCCCAGCATTTT
>TRBV19|NA|TRBJ2-1|NA
CASSIVTHYNEQFF
TGTGCCAGTAGTATAGTTACTCACTACAATGAGCAGTTCTTC
>TRBV5-6|once|TRBJ2-3|TRBD2
CASRLTSGGTDTQYF
TGTGCCAGCAGATTGACTAGCGGGGGCACAGATACGCAGTATTTT
>TRBV18|few|TRBJ2-7|NA
CASSPRSGRPYEQYF
TGTGCCAGCTCACCACGGTCCGGCAGGCCCTACGAGCAGTACTTC
>TRBV6-1|NA|TRBJ2-1|TRBD2
CASSERASGSRYNEQFF
TGTGCCAGCAGTGAACGGGCTAGCGGGAGCCGCTACAATGAGCAGTTCTTC
>TRBV6-5|NA|TRBJ1-1|TRBD1
CASSSPRGRVFTEAFF
TGTGCCAGCAGTTCGCCCAGGGGGCGGGTGTTCACTGAAGCTTTCTTT
>TRBV7-9|NA|TRBJ2-7|TRBD1
CASSFPGQTSYEQYF
TGTGCCAGCAGTTTTCCGGGACAGACCTCCTACGAGCAGTACTTC
>TRBV9|NA|TRBJ2-2|TRBD1
CASSVVRQGSSGELFF
TGTGCCAGCAGCGTAGTTCGACAGGGTAGTAGCGGGGAGCTGTTTTTT
>TRBV6-2/TRBV6-3|NA|TRBJ2-1|NA
CASSYSIRAASSYNEQFF
TGTGCCAGCAGTTACTCGATACGAGCGGCTAGCTCCTACAATGAGCAGTTCTTC
>TRBV28|NA|TRBJ1-1|TRBD1
CASTHKIAGTGNTEAFF
TGTGCCAGCACCCACAAAATCGCAGGGACAGGGAACACTGAAGCTTTCTTT
>TRBV29-1|NA|TRBJ1-5|TRBD1
CSVRQGSNQPQHF
TGCAGCGTAAGACAGGGTAGCAATCAGCCCCAGCATTTT
>TRBV10-3|NA|TRBJ2-7|NA
CATRLGGRSYEQYF
TGTGCCACCCGACTGGGGGGGCGCTCCTACGAGCAGTACTTC
>TRBV19|NA|TRBJ1-2|NA
CASSIRRTTANYGYTF
TGTGCCAGTAGTATAAGGCGGACAACTGCTAACTATGGCTACACCTTC
>TRBV10-3|NA|TRBJ1-6|NA
CAISESQGNNSPLHF
TGTGCCATCAGTGAGTCGCAGGGGAATAATTCACCCCTCCACTTT
>TRBV5-4|NA|TRBJ2-5|NA
CASSNAGLAVETQYF
TGTGCCAGCAGTAATGCGGGTTTGGCCGTAGAGACCCAGTACTTC
>TRBV5-1|NA|TRBJ1-1|NA
CASSPSRGSTEAFF
TGCGCCAGCAGCCCAAGTCGAGGTAGCACTGAAGCTTTCTTT
>TRBV18|NA|TRBJ2-3|TRBD2
CASSGLADTDTQYF
TGTGCCAGCTCGGGACTAGCAGACACAGATACGCAGTATTTT
>TRBV19|NA|TRBJ2-6|NA
CASTPGTMFSGANVLTF
TGTGCCAGTACCCCCGGGACAATGTTCTCTGGGGCCAACGTCCTGACTTTC
>TRBV3-1/TRBV3-2|NA|TRBJ2-7|TRBD1
CASSRGTESYEQYF
TGTGCCAGCAGCCGGGGGACAGAGTCCTACGAGCAGTACTTC
>TRBV4-1|NA|TRBJ2-1|NA
CASSRVGTGIPKRTEQFF
TGCGCCAGCAGCCGGGTTGGAACCGGGATCCCAAAAAGGACTGAGCAGTTCTTC
>TRBV9|NA|TRBJ2-2|NA
CASSVGETGRLFF
TGTGCCAGCAGCGTAGGGGAGACAGGTCGGTTGTTTTTT
>TRBV11-2|NA|TRBJ2-1|TRBD2
CASSLGGGRANEQFF
TGTGCCAGCAGTTTGGGAGGCGGGAGGGCCAATGAGCAGTTCTTC
>TRBV27|few|TRBJ1-1|NA
CASTVAGDTRVEAFF
TGTGCCAGCACCGTGGCGGGGGACACTCGTGTTGAAGCTTTCTTT
>TRBV6-1|few|TRBJ1-5|NA
CASSDGGAQPQHF
TGTGCCAGCAGTGACGGGGGGGCGCAGCCCCAGCATTTT
>TRBV24-1|NA|TRBJ2-3|NA
CATSDPARSTDTQYF
TGTGCCACCAGTGACCCGGCCAGGAGCACAGATACGCAGTATTTT
>TRBV27|NA|TRBJ1-2|NA
CASSPRAAGRSYGYTF
TGTGCCAGCAGTCCGCGAGCCGCGGGTCGAAGCTATGGCTACACCTTC
>TRBV3-1/TRBV3-2|once|TRBJ2-1|TRBD2
CASSRTSGSYNEQFF
TGTGCCAGCAGCCGGACTAGCGGGAGTTACAATGAGCAGTTCTTC